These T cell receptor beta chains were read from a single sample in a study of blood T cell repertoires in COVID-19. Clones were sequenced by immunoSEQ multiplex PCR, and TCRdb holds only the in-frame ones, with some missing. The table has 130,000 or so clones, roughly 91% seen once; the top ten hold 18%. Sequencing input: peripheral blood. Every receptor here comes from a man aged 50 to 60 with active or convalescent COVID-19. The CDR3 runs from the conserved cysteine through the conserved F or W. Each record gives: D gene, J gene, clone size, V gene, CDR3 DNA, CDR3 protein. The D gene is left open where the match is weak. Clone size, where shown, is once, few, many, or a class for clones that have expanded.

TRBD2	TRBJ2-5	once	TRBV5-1	TGCGCCAGCCGGATTGGACTAGCGGGGGGCCAAGAGACCCAGTACTTC	CASRIGLAGGQETQYF
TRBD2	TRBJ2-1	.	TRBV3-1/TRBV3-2	TGTGCCAGCAGCCAATATGGACTAGTTGCCACCTATCGCAATGAGCAGTTCTTC	CASSQYGLVATYRNEQFF
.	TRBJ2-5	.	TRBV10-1	TGCGCCAGCAGTGACGGCGGGCGCAGTCAAGAGACCCAGTACTTC	CASSDGGRSQETQYF
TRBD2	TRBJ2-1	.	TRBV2	TGTGCCAGCAGTACCGGGACTAGCGGGCATTCGGAGCAGTTCTTC	CASSTGTSGHSEQFF
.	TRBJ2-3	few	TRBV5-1	TGCGCCAGCAGCTTGGGGAACAGACGCACAGATACGCAGTATTTT	CASSLGNRRTDTQYF
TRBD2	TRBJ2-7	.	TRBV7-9	TGTGCCAGCAGCTTAGGGGCTAGCGGGACCTACGAGCAGTACTTC	CASSLGASGTYEQYF
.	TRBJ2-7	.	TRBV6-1	TGTGCCAGCAGTGAAGCGCTTCTAGCCTACGAGCAGTACTTC	CASSEALLAYEQYF
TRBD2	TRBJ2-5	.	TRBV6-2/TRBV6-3	TGTGCCAGCAGTCCGGGACTAGCGATTACAGGGACCCAGTACTTC	CASSPGLAITGTQYF
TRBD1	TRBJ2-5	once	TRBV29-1	TGCAGCGTTCGGGGACAGGGGCGACAAGAGACCCAGTACTTC	CSVRGQGRQETQYF
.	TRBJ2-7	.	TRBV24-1	TGTGCCACCAGTGATCATGGACTCGCACGTATCTACGAGCAGTACTTC	CATSDHGLARIYEQYF
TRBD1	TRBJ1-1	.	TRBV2	TGTGCCAGCAGTGAAATCCAGGGGGGCACTGAAGCTTTCTTT	CASSEIQGGTEAFF
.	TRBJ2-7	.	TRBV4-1	TGCGCCAGCAGCCAAATCACGGTGCCGACCTACGAGCAGTACTTC	CASSQITVPTYEQYF
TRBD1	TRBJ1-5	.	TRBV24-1	TGTGCCACCAGTGATCATCCGGGACAGGGGGCAGATCAGCCCCAGCATTTT	CATSDHPGQGADQPQHF